The following is a T cell receptor (beta chain) sequence with its context. This sample is drawn from a study of cytomegalovirus exposure and HLA in healthy donors. This CDR3 is built from 16 residues. V gave up 2 bases and J gave up 3 bases, with 13 bases separating them. Per germline, CDR1 SNHLY and CDR2 FYNNEI. This PCR relied on a set of 60 Vbeta primers and 13 Jbeta primers. The method was immunoSEQ multiplex PCR; TCRdb's version includes in-frame clones alone and lacks a portion of them. This sample has under 250,000 clones, with approximately 85% found just once. This clonotype originated in a woman in her forties or fifties in good health and CMV-seronegative. The chain joins TRBV2 to TRBJ1-4; D call uncertain. The sample consisted of PBMCs. CDR3 residues: CASSEILGSPNEKLFF. The CDR3 bases are TGTGCCAGCAGTGAAATCCTAGGGAGCCCTAATGAAAAACTGTTTTTT.